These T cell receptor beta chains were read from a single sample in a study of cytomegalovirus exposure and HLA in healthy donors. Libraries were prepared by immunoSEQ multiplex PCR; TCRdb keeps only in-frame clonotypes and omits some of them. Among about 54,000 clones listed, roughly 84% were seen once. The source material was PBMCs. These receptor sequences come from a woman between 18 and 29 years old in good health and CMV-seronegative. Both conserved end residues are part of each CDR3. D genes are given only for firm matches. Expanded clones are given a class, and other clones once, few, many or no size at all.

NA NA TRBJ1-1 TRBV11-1 CASSWPSPAGTFF TGTGCCAGCAGCTGGCCGAGCCCGGCGGGAACTTTCTTT
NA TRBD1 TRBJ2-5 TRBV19 CASSISGTGDGVTQYF TGTGCCAGTAGTATCTCGGGGACAGGGGACGGGGTGACCCAGTACTTC
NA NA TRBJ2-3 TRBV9 CASSVVSTDTQYF TGTGCCAGCAGCGTAGTAAGCACAGATACGCAGTATTTT
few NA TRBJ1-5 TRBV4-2 CASSQDGQGGQPQHF TGTGCCAGCAGCCAAGATGGTCAGGGTGGCCAGCCCCAGCATTTT
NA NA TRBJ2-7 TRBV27 CASSPRTGYEQYF TGTGCCAGCAGTCCCCGGACTGGATACGAGCAGTACTTC
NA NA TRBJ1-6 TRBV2 CASRAQDNFNSPLHF TGTGCCAGCAGGGCGCAAGACAATTTTAATTCACCCCTCCACTTT
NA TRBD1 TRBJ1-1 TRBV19 CASSRGQGMAEAFF TGTGCCAGTAGCCGTGGACAGGGGATGGCTGAAGCTTTCTTT
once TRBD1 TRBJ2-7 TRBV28 CASTQQGPDYEQYF TGTGCCAGCACCCAACAGGGGCCCGACTACGAGCAGTACTTC
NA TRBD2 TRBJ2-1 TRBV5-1 CASSSPGDMAGGSYNEQFF TGCGCCAGCAGCTCCCCCGGGGATATGGCGGGAGGGTCCTACAATGAGCAGTTCTTC
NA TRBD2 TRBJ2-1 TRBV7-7 CASSLGGGPYNEQFF TGTGCTAGCAGCTTGGGGGGGGGACCCTACAATGAGCAGTTCTTC
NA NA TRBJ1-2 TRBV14 CASSQERSGVAGYTF TGTGCCAGCAGCCAAGAACGTTCAGGGGTCGCAGGCTACACCTTC
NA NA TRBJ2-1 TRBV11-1 CASSLLQGYNEQFF TGTGCCAGCAGCTTACTACAGGGATACAATGAGCAGTTCTTC
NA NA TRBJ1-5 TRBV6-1 CASSPNQSNQPQHF TGTGCCAGCAGTCCAAATCAAAGCAATCAGCCCCAGCATTTT
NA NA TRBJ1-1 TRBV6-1 CASSAGHVGFMNTEAFF TGTGCCAGCAGTGCGGGACACGTAGGTTTTATGAACACTGAAGCTTTCTTT
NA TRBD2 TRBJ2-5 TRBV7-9 CASSSSRLAGKETQYF TGTGCCAGCAGCTCGAGTCGGCTAGCGGGTAAAGAGACCCAGTACTTC
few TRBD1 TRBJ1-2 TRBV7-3 CASSSSSTGGGYTF TGTGCCAGCAGCTCAAGCTCGACAGGGGGCGGCTACACCTTC
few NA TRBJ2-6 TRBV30 CAWSTPEQGTSGANGLTF TGTGCCTGGAGCACCCCGGAACAGGGTACCTCTGGGGCCAACGGCCTGACTTTC
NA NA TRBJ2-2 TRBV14 CASSQLYTGELFF TGTGCCAGCAGCCAACTATACACCGGGGAGCTGTTTTTT
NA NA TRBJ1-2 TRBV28 CASSLSGSGQGYTF TGTGCCAGCAGTTTATCGGGTTCAGGGCAAGGCTACACCTTC
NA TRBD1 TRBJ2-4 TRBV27 CASSSGTGPNSQYF TGTGCCAGCAGCTCCGGGACAGGCCCAAACAGTCAGTACTTC
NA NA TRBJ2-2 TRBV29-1 CSVELMNTGELFF TGCAGCGTTGAACTTATGAACACCGGGGAGCTGTTTTTT
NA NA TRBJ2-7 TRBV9 CASSVEVSYEQYF TGTGCCAGCAGCGTAGAAGTGAGCTACGAGCAGTACTTC
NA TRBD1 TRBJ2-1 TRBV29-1 CSVLRRGRGQSYVPTDHEQFF TGCAGCGTCCTGAGACGCGGTAGGGGACAGTCGTACGTCCCAACGGACCATGAGCAGTTCTTC
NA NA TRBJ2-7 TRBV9 CASSPEVSGVEQYF TGTGCCAGCAGCCCAGAGGTCTCCGGGGTCGAGCAGTACTTC
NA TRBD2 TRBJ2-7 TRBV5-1 CASSVTPSGRGSYEQYF TGCGCCAGCAGCGTCACCCCTAGCGGGAGGGGCTCCTACGAGCAGTACTTC
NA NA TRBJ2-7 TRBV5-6 CASSFGYEQYF TGTGCCAGCAGCTTCGGGTACGAGCAGTACTTC
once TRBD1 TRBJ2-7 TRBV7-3 CASSLGTGVGYEQYF TGTGCCAGCAGCTTAGGGACAGGGGTCGGCTACGAGCAGTACTTC
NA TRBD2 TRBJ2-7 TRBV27 CASSLGGVRYEQYF TGTGCCAGCAGTTTGGGGGGGGTACGGTACGAGCAGTACTTC
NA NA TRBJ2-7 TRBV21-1 CASSKVLAPLSYEQYF TGTGCCAGCAGCAAAGTTCTAGCCCCACTCTCCTACGAGCAGTACTTC
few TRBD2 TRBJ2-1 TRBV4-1 CASSPKPSGSGEQFF TGCGCCAGCAGCCCAAAGCCTAGCGGGAGCGGTGAGCAGTTCTTC
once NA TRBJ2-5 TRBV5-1 CASKENIFSGETQYF TGCGCCAGCAAGGAGAACATCTTCTCGGGAGAGACCCAGTACTTC
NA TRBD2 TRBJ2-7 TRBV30 CAWSVGWEGSPEQYF TGTGCCTGGAGTGTAGGATGGGAGGGATCCCCCGAGCAGTACTTC
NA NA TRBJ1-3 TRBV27 CASSPRLASGNTIYF TGTGCCAGCAGCCCCCGACTGGCCTCTGGAAACACCATATATTTT
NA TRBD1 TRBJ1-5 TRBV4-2 CASSPGTENQPQHF TGTGCCAGCAGCCCCGGGACAGAGAATCAGCCCCAGCATTTT
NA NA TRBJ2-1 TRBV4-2 CASSPQRRQYNEQFF TGTGCCAGCAGCCCACAGCGGAGACAATACAATGAGCAGTTCTTC
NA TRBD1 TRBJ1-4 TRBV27 CASRLRQGASRMFF TGTGCCAGTAGGCTTCGACAGGGGGCCTCTAGGATGTTTTTT
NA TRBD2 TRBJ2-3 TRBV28 CASSLVLAGGADTQYF TGTGCCAGCAGTTTAGTCCTAGCGGGAGGGGCAGATACGCAGTATTTT
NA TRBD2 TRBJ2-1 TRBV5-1 CASSLGGLAGGAHEQFF TGCGCCAGCAGCTTGGGAGGCCTAGCGGGAGGGGCCCATGAGCAGTTCTTC
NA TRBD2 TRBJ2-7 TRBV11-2 CASSLSGSSEQYF TGTGCCAGCAGCTTAAGCGGGAGCTCCGAGCAGTACTTC
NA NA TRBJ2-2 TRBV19 CASSSTERGARTGELFF TGTGCCAGTAGTAGCACCGAACGGGGGGCGCGAACCGGGGAGCTGTTTTTT
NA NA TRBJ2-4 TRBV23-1 CASSHNRGSLEEFPRGGTKNIQYF TGCGCCAGCAGTCACAATCGGGGCAGCCTAGAGGAGTTTCCTAGGGGAGGAACCAAAAACATTCAGTACTTC
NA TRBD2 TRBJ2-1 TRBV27 CASARVSGGCNEQFF TGTGCCAGCGCCCGGGTTAGCGGGGGTTGCAATGAGCAGTTCTTC
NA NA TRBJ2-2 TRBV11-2 CASSSVQAGWGTGELFF TGTGCCAGCAGCTCCGTGCAGGCGGGTTGGGGCACCGGGGAGCTGTTTTTT
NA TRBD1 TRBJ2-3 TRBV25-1 CASRAGTGIDTDTQYF TGTGCCAGCAGGGCAGGGACAGGGATAGACACAGATACGCAGTATTTT
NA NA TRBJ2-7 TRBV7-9 CASSSTREQYF TGTGCCAGCAGCTCTACCCGCGAGCAGTACTTC
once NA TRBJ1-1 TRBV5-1 CASSLGRRGRGAEAFF TGCGCCAGCAGCTTGGGGAGGCGGGGGCGCGGGGCTGAAGCTTTCTTT
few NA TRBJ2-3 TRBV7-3 CASSSSHSTDTQYF TGTGCCAGCAGCTCCTCACACAGCACAGATACGCAGTATTTT
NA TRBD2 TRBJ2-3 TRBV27 CASTVGTSGRDTQYF TGTGCCAGCACCGTCGGGACTAGCGGGAGGGATACGCAGTATTTT
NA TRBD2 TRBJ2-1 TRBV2 CATLLAGGGNEQFF TGTGCCACCTTGCTAGCGGGAGGGGGAAATGAGCAGTTCTTC
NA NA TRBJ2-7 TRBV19 CASSMDYYEQYF TGTGCCAGTAGTATGGACTACTACGAGCAGTACTTC
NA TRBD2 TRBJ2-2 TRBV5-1 CASSSGTSFAGGELFF TGCGCCAGCAGCAGCGGGACTAGCTTTGCAGGCGGGGAGCTGTTTTTT
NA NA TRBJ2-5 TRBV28 CASSSRVAAIQETQYF TGTGCCAGCAGTTCCAGGGTAGCGGCCATCCAAGAGACCCAGTACTTC
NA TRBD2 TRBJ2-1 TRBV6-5 CASSVSGEQFF TGTGCCAGCAGTGTTAGCGGGGAGCAGTTCTTC
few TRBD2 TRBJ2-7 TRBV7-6 CASSLEGLAGDEQYF TGTGCCAGCAGCTTGGAAGGACTAGCGGGAGACGAGCAGTACTTC